Listed below are T cell receptor beta chains from one sample, sequenced in a study of blood T cell repertoires in COVID-19. Only in-frame clones appear in the TCRdb table, and some are missing; sequencing was by immunoSEQ multiplex PCR. The sample yields 29,000 or so clones, about three quarters seen once. Sequences were obtained from peripheral blood. The receptors come from a woman aged 70 to 79 with active or convalescent COVID-19. The CDR3 runs from the conserved cysteine through the conserved F or W. Fields, in order: J gene, clone size, D gene, V gene, CDR3 protein, CDR3 DNA. D genes are given only for firm matches. Not every row has a clone size; where given, it reads once, few, many or a size class.

J gene: TRBJ1-2
clone size: NA
D gene: TRBD1
V gene: TRBV7-6
CDR3 protein: CASSLARQGDYGYTF
CDR3 DNA: TGTGCCAGCAGCTTAGCTCGACAGGGGGACTATGGCTACACCTTC

J gene: TRBJ1-2
clone size: NA
D gene: NA
V gene: TRBV5-4
CDR3 protein: CASSLGETGPYGYTF
CDR3 DNA: TGTGCCAGCAGCTTGGGTGAGACAGGTCCCTATGGCTACACCTTC

J gene: TRBJ2-1
clone size: NA
D gene: NA
V gene: TRBV18
CDR3 protein: CASSPRDNEQFF
CDR3 DNA: TGTGCCAGCTCACCACGAGACAATGAGCAGTTCTTC

J gene: TRBJ2-1
clone size: NA
D gene: NA
V gene: TRBV11-2
CDR3 protein: CASSFTGQVMFF
CDR3 DNA: TGTGCCAGCAGCTTTACAGGGCAGGTGATGTTCTTC

J gene: TRBJ1-2
clone size: NA
D gene: NA
V gene: TRBV30
CDR3 protein: CAWRQGQLFNYGYTF
CDR3 DNA: TGTGCCTGGCGCCAAGGACAGCTCTTTAACTATGGCTACACCTTC

J gene: TRBJ2-1
clone size: NA
D gene: TRBD1
V gene: TRBV28
CDR3 protein: CASSPTGGQHNEQFF
CDR3 DNA: TGTGCCAGCAGCCCTACAGGGGGTCAGCACAATGAGCAGTTCTTC

J gene: TRBJ1-2
clone size: NA
D gene: TRBD1
V gene: TRBV7-2
CDR3 protein: CASSADRGPYGYTF
CDR3 DNA: TGTGCCAGCAGCGCAGACAGGGGCCCCTATGGCTACACCTTC

J gene: TRBJ2-1
clone size: NA
D gene: TRBD2
V gene: TRBV15
CDR3 protein: CATSRARGSSYNEQFF
CDR3 DNA: TGTGCCACCAGCAGGGCGCGGGGGAGCTCCTACAATGAGCAGTTCTTC

J gene: TRBJ1-3
clone size: NA
D gene: NA
V gene: TRBV28
CDR3 protein: CASSLMWGGGNTIYF
CDR3 DNA: TGTGCCAGCAGTTTAATGTGGGGAGGTGGAAACACCATATATTTT

J gene: TRBJ1-1
clone size: NA
D gene: NA
V gene: TRBV12-3/TRBV12-4
CDR3 protein: CASSGGMNTEAFF
CDR3 DNA: TGTGCCAGCAGTGGGGGGATGAACACTGAAGCTTTCTTT

J gene: TRBJ2-3
clone size: few
D gene: NA
V gene: TRBV6-2/TRBV6-3
CDR3 protein: CASSYIQSGVGGDTQYF
CDR3 DNA: TGTGCCAGCAGTTACATTCAGTCGGGGGTCGGAGGAGATACGCAGTATTTT

J gene: TRBJ2-7
clone size: NA
D gene: NA
V gene: TRBV10-1
CDR3 protein: CASSSRLGSEQYF
CDR3 DNA: TGCGCCAGCAGCTCTAGGCTAGGGAGCGAGCAGTACTTC

J gene: TRBJ1-2
clone size: NA
D gene: NA
V gene: TRBV11-2
CDR3 protein: CASRGPTFTNYGYTF
CDR3 DNA: TGTGCCAGCAGGGGCCCGACGTTTACTAACTATGGCTACACCTTC

J gene: TRBJ1-5
clone size: NA
D gene: TRBD1
V gene: TRBV18
CDR3 protein: CASSPRDSQNQPQHF
CDR3 DNA: TGTGCCAGCTCACCAAGGGACAGCCAAAATCAGCCCCAGCATTTT

J gene: TRBJ2-7
clone size: NA
D gene: NA
V gene: TRBV11-2
CDR3 protein: CASSHWSSYEQYF
CDR3 DNA: TGTGCCAGCAGCCACTGGAGCTCCTACGAGCAGTACTTC

J gene: TRBJ2-1
clone size: NA
D gene: NA
V gene: TRBV6-5
CDR3 protein: CASGWREYNEQFF
CDR3 DNA: TGTGCCAGCGGTTGGAGGGAATACAATGAGCAGTTCTTC

J gene: TRBJ2-7
clone size: NA
D gene: TRBD2
V gene: TRBV5-6
CDR3 protein: CASSRPWASGLGSYEQYF
CDR3 DNA: TGTGCCAGCAGCCGCCCCTGGGCTAGCGGGTTGGGGTCCTACGAGCAGTACTTC

J gene: TRBJ1-2
clone size: NA
D gene: NA
V gene: TRBV10-3
CDR3 protein: CAISQDRFYGYTF
CDR3 DNA: TGTGCCATCAGCCAAGACAGATTCTATGGCTACACCTTC

J gene: TRBJ1-1
clone size: NA
D gene: TRBD1
V gene: TRBV19
CDR3 protein: CASSIAPGQGAAEAFF
CDR3 DNA: TGTGCCAGTAGTATAGCACCGGGACAGGGGGCCGCTGAAGCTTTCTTT

J gene: TRBJ2-1
clone size: NA
D gene: NA
V gene: TRBV19
CDR3 protein: CASSLGAGNDEQFF
CDR3 DNA: TGTGCCAGTAGCTTAGGAGCAGGGAACGATGAGCAGTTCTTC

J gene: TRBJ1-2
clone size: NA
D gene: NA
V gene: TRBV2
CDR3 protein: CASSEIGDDYGYTF
CDR3 DNA: TGTGCCAGCAGTGAAATCGGGGATGACTATGGCTACACCTTC

J gene: TRBJ1-3
clone size: NA
D gene: NA
V gene: TRBV29-1
CDR3 protein: CSVGELGSHSGNTIYF
CDR3 DNA: TGCAGCGTTGGGGAGTTAGGGAGTCACTCTGGAAACACCATATATTTT

J gene: TRBJ2-1
clone size: few
D gene: NA
V gene: TRBV28
CDR3 protein: CASSTLRGIVDEQFF
CDR3 DNA: TGTGCCAGCAGTACGCTCAGGGGAATTGTGGATGAGCAGTTCTTC

J gene: TRBJ1-2
clone size: NA
D gene: TRBD1
V gene: TRBV3-1/TRBV3-2
CDR3 protein: CASSHHGTGEFYGYTF
CDR3 DNA: TGTGCCAGCAGCCACCACGGGACAGGAGAATTCTATGGCTACACCTTC

J gene: TRBJ2-5
clone size: NA
D gene: TRBD2
V gene: TRBV7-7
CDR3 protein: CASSLVSAGGGETQYF
CDR3 DNA: TGTGCTAGCAGCTTAGTATCAGCGGGGGGAGGAGAGACCCAGTACTTC

J gene: TRBJ2-3
clone size: NA
D gene: TRBD2
V gene: TRBV5-8
CDR3 protein: CASSLRLAGTDTQYF
CDR3 DNA: TGTGCCAGCAGCTTGCGACTAGCGGGCACAGATACGCAGTATTTT

J gene: TRBJ2-2
clone size: NA
D gene: TRBD2
V gene: TRBV28
CDR3 protein: CASSQNPPMTSVFTGELFF
CDR3 DNA: TGTGCCAGCAGTCAAAACCCCCCGATGACTAGCGTTTTCACCGGGGAGCTGTTTTTT

J gene: TRBJ2-3
clone size: NA
D gene: NA
V gene: TRBV24-1
CDR3 protein: CATSDPSGVSGTDTQYF
CDR3 DNA: TGTGCCACCAGTGATCCCTCAGGGGTTAGTGGCACAGATACGCAGTATTTT

J gene: TRBJ2-7
clone size: few
D gene: NA
V gene: TRBV6-5
CDR3 protein: CASSYSVSFSYEQYF
CDR3 DNA: TGTGCCAGCAGTTATTCCGTATCCTTCTCTTACGAGCAGTACTTC

J gene: TRBJ1-1
clone size: NA
D gene: NA
V gene: TRBV19
CDR3 protein: CASSERGAVRTEAFF
CDR3 DNA: TGTGCCAGTAGTGAACGGGGGGCAGTTCGGACTGAAGCTTTCTTT

J gene: TRBJ2-3
clone size: NA
D gene: NA
V gene: TRBV27
CDR3 protein: CASSLGLATDTQYF
CDR3 DNA: TGTGCCAGCAGTTTAGGTCTAGCCACAGATACGCAGTATTTT

J gene: TRBJ1-1
clone size: medium-sized
D gene: NA
V gene: TRBV7-7
CDR3 protein: CASSLRENTEAFF
CDR3 DNA: TGTGCTAGCAGCTTACGGGAGAACACTGAAGCTTTCTTT

J gene: TRBJ2-1
clone size: NA
D gene: NA
V gene: TRBV6-6
CDR3 protein: CASGQGGSYNEQFF
CDR3 DNA: TGTGCCAGCGGCCAGGGGGGCTCCTACAATGAGCAGTTCTTC

J gene: TRBJ2-5
clone size: NA
D gene: TRBD2
V gene: TRBV28
CDR3 protein: CASSLSGLAGGLETQYF
CDR3 DNA: TGTGCCAGCAGTTTATCGGGACTAGCGGGAGGGCTGGAGACCCAGTACTTC

J gene: TRBJ2-6
clone size: NA
D gene: NA
V gene: TRBV19
CDR3 protein: CASNLWGANVLTF
CDR3 DNA: TGTGCCAGTAACCTATGGGGGGCCAACGTCCTGACTTTC

J gene: TRBJ2-1
clone size: NA
D gene: NA
V gene: TRBV9
CDR3 protein: CASSVGHNNEQFF
CDR3 DNA: TGTGCCAGCAGCGTAGGACACAACAATGAGCAGTTCTTC

J gene: TRBJ1-6
clone size: NA
D gene: NA
V gene: TRBV29-1
CDR3 protein: CSVSRGSGSPLHF
CDR3 DNA: TGCAGCGTTAGCCGAGGGTCCGGATCACCCCTCCACTTT

J gene: TRBJ1-5
clone size: NA
D gene: NA
V gene: TRBV29-1
CDR3 protein: CSVAGDGNQPQHF
CDR3 DNA: TGCAGCGTTGCAGGGGACGGCAATCAGCCCCAGCATTTT

J gene: TRBJ1-1
clone size: NA
D gene: NA
V gene: TRBV7-2
CDR3 protein: CASTPLVGAEAFF
CDR3 DNA: TGTGCCAGCACCCCTTTGGTGGGGGCCGAAGCTTTCTTT

J gene: TRBJ2-7
clone size: NA
D gene: TRBD1
V gene: TRBV5-4
CDR3 protein: CASSPPGQGGKYEQYF
CDR3 DNA: TGTGCCAGCAGCCCCCCGGGACAGGGCGGGAAGTACGAGCAGTACTTC

J gene: TRBJ2-7
clone size: NA
D gene: TRBD2
V gene: TRBV28
CDR3 protein: CASSLWGLARRGYEQYF
CDR3 DNA: TGTGCCAGCAGTTTATGGGGACTAGCGCGAAGAGGCTACGAGCAGTACTTC

J gene: TRBJ1-1
clone size: few
D gene: TRBD1
V gene: TRBV7-9
CDR3 protein: CASSSSGTGGEAFF
CDR3 DNA: TGTGCCAGCAGCTCCTCCGGGACAGGGGGTGAAGCTTTCTTT

J gene: TRBJ2-4
clone size: few
D gene: TRBD1
V gene: TRBV5-1
CDR3 protein: CASSSDRGNIQYF
CDR3 DNA: TGCGCCAGCAGCTCGGACAGGGGTAACATTCAGTACTTC

J gene: TRBJ1-4
clone size: NA
D gene: TRBD1
V gene: TRBV15
CDR3 protein: CATSRGQGSLFF
CDR3 DNA: TGTGCCACCAGCAGGGGACAGGGTTCACTGTTTTTT

J gene: TRBJ2-1
clone size: once
D gene: NA
V gene: TRBV9
CDR3 protein: CASSVGVGDEQFF
CDR3 DNA: TGTGCCAGCAGCGTAGGGGTCGGGGATGAGCAGTTCTTC

J gene: TRBJ1-5
clone size: NA
D gene: NA
V gene: TRBV6-6
CDR3 protein: CASSYRGGVQPQHF
CDR3 DNA: TGTGCCAGCAGTTACCGGGGGGGGGTGCAGCCCCAGCATTTT

J gene: TRBJ1-3
clone size: NA
D gene: NA
V gene: TRBV25-1
CDR3 protein: CASSEIGAGNTIYF
CDR3 DNA: TGTGCCAGCAGTGAGATAGGGGCTGGAAACACCATATATTTT

J gene: TRBJ1-3
clone size: NA
D gene: NA
V gene: TRBV14
CDR3 protein: CASSQVGAGAGNTIYF
CDR3 DNA: TGTGCCAGCAGCCAAGTAGGGGCAGGTGCTGGAAACACCATATATTTT

J gene: TRBJ2-7
clone size: NA
D gene: TRBD2
V gene: TRBV29-1
CDR3 protein: CSVERGGSPYEQYF
CDR3 DNA: TGCAGCGTTGAGCGGGGGGGGTCACCCTACGAGCAGTACTTC

J gene: TRBJ1-3
clone size: NA
D gene: NA
V gene: TRBV6-6
CDR3 protein: CASSYSGSTSGNTIYF
CDR3 DNA: TGTGCCAGCAGTTACTCCGGGTCCACCTCTGGAAACACCATATATTTT

J gene: TRBJ2-1
clone size: NA
D gene: TRBD2
V gene: TRBV6-6
CDR3 protein: CASSYSGRGRGNEQFF
CDR3 DNA: TGTGCCAGCAGTTACTCGGGCCGCGGGAGGGGCAATGAGCAGTTCTTC

J gene: TRBJ2-1
clone size: NA
D gene: TRBD2
V gene: TRBV29-1
CDR3 protein: CSTGLAGNREQFF
CDR3 DNA: TGCAGCACAGGACTAGCGGGAAATAGAGAGCAGTTCTTC